Shown below are 27 T cell receptor beta chains from a single sample sequenced in a study of T-cell memory formation after mild COVID-19. In TCRdb, the 5' RACE reads were re-called with MiXCR into one record per CDR3 protein. This sample has roughly 500,000 distinct CDR3 sequences, with around 21% found just once. The sequenced sample was PBMCs or a T cell subset sorted from them (not recorded which). The receptor set was obtained from an adult woman who had mild COVID-19 (a few samples of this study predate the infection). Cell type and time point are not known.

This clonotype was seen more than once but under ten times. V gene TRBV18 combines with J gene TRBJ2-7; TRBD1 is a possible D gene (5 bases). Germline V CDR1 and CDR2: KGHSH, LQKENI. Trimming shortened V by 0 bases and J by 3 bases, and 9 bases separated the two germline ends. The CDR3 totals 14 residues. CDR3 nucleotides: TGTGCCAGCTCACCACCGCCAGGGAACTACGAGCAGTACTTC. Encoded protein: CASSPPPGNYEQYF.

V usage is TRBV5-8 and J usage is TRBJ1-1, with D perhaps TRBD1 (5 bases). Germline V gene sequence: CDR1 SGHTS, CDR2 YDEGEE. The V gene lost 2 bases and the J gene lost 1 base, with 18 bases spanning the gap. The CDR3 loop spans 17 amino acids. This chain's CDR3 is CASSLPNRDPWNTEAFF. CDR3 coding DNA: TGTGCCAGCAGCTTACCAAACCGGGACCCATGGAACACTGAAGCTTTCTTT.

This clonotype was picked up a small number of times. The chain recombines TRBV18 with TRBJ2-7; TRBD1 might be the D (5 bases). This CDR3 region has 13 residues. Germline V gene lookup returns CDR1 KGHSH and CDR2 LQKENI. The V gene lost 1 base and the J gene lost 6 bases, with 10 bases spanning the gap. The CDR3 nucleotides read TGTGCCAGCTCACCACTCAGGGCTAGCGAGCAGTACTTC. Translation gives CASSPLRASEQYF.

The V gene is TRBV7-2, the J gene TRBJ1-2; 7 nucleotides align to TRBD1. Per germline, CDR1 SGHTA and CDR2 FQGNSA. The CDR3 spans 12 residues. V shed 3 bases, J shed 7 bases, and the junction held 2 bases outside the gene matches. CDR3 in amino acids: CASSFQGGGYTF. CDR3 DNA sequence: TGTGCCAGCAGCTTCCAGGGGGGTGGCTACACCTTC.

This clonotype turned up a few times. The V and J genes are TRBV12-3 or TRBV12-4 and TRBJ2-7; 12 positions match TRBD2. CDR3 size: 13 residues. J was trimmed by 5 bases and V by 6 bases; bases with no gene match: 2. CDR3 amino acids: CASRTSGSNEQYF. The CDR3 DNA sequence: TGTGCCAGCAGGACTAGCGGGAGCAACGAGCAGTACTTC.

The chain employs TRBV7-2 and TRBJ2-1, with 14 nucleotides matching TRBD2. CDR3 length equals 13 residues. Germline V gene sequence: CDR1 SGHTA, CDR2 FQGNSA. Trimming at V came to 4 bases and at J to 12 bases, leaving 2 bases not matched to a gene. CDR3 sequence (DNA): TGTGCCAGCAGCTCTGGACTAGCGGGAGGGCAGTTCTTC. Amino acid sequence: CASSSGLAGGQFF.

The chain uses TRBV28 and TRBJ2-2; D is unclear. Trimming cost V 7 bases and J 4 bases, with 10 bases left between them. The germline gives CDR1 MDHEN, CDR2 SYDVKM. The CDR3 consists of 13 residues. The CDR3 DNA sequence: TGTGCCAGCACGAAAGTTTTCACCGGGGAGCTGTTTTTT. Protein: CASTKVFTGELFF.

The table lists this clonotype with a few counts. J is TRBJ2-3 and V is TRBV18, with D possibly being TRBD1 (5 bases). The CDR3 sequence is 19 residues long. Trimming took 3 bases from V and 1 from J, leaving 23 bases between them. CDR1 KGHSH and CDR2 LQKENI come from the germline V gene. CDR3 protein: CASSPQDVRYLGGTDTQYF. The CDR3 bases are TGTGCCAGCTCACCTCAGGACGTTCGGTATCTAGGGGGCACAGATACGCAGTATTTT.

In this sample, this clonotype turned up many times. The chain links TRBV12-3 or TRBV12-4 to TRBJ2-3; 7 bases map to TRBD1. The junction had 2 bases not matched to a gene; V was cut back by 3 bases and J by 2 bases. The CDR3 spans 14 residues. The CDR3 reads CASSFGQATDTQYF. In nucleotides, the CDR3 is TGTGCCAGCAGTTTCGGACAGGCCACAGATACGCAGTATTTT.

The chain links TRBV20-1 to TRBJ2-1; 10 nucleotides match TRBD2. The CDR3 contains 14 residues. With 3 bases clipped from V and 3 bases from J, the junction kept 2 bases outside the gene matches. Germline V gene sequence: CDR1 DFQATT, CDR2 SNEGSKA (reference sequence). This CDR3 is CSASASGGYNEQFF. In DNA, the CDR3 is TGCAGTGCTAGCGCTAGCGGGGGCTACAATGAGCAGTTCTTC.

The chain combines TRBV18 with TRBJ2-7, with TRBD1 as a possible D gene (6 bases). Germline CDR1 KGHSH, CDR2 LQKENI. Trimming took off 4 bases at V and 5 bases at J, with 15 bases between the two ends. The CDR3 runs to 14 residues. CDR3 nucleotide sequence: TGTGCCAGCTCACGGCGAACAGGGATCCACGAGCAGTACTTC. Its translation is CASSRRTGIHEQYF. The full variable domain, with the rest looked up from reference TRBV18 and TRBJ2-7, is NAGVMQNPRHLVRRRGQEARLRCSPMKGHSHVYWYRQLPEEGLKFMVYLQKENIIDESGMPKERFSAEFPKEGPSILRIQQVVRGDSAAYFCASSRRTGIHEQYFGPGTRLTVT.

The chain couples TRBV7-9 to TRBJ1-1; D unresolved. This CDR3 is built from 11 residues. CDR1 and CDR2 from the germline V gene are SEHNR and FQNEAQ (reference sequence). V was trimmed by 3 bases and J by 13 bases, leaving 12 bases between them. CDR3 coding DNA: TGTGCCAGCAGCTTCGGCGAATGGGGTTTCTTT. It encodes CASSFGEWGFF.

This clonotype showed up just a few times. V is TRBV5-1 and J is TRBJ2-1, with 9 bases aligning to TRBD2. V was clipped by 4 bases and J by 6 bases; unmatched bases: 8. Germline values: CDR1 SGHRS, CDR2 YFSETQ. CDR3 length: 15 amino acids. CDR3 amino acids: CASSQGLAPTNEQFF. CDR3 in DNA: TGCGCCAGCAGCCAGGGACTAGCACCCACCAATGAGCAGTTCTTC.

The chain employs TRBV24-1 and TRBJ2-1; 9 nucleotides agree with TRBD2. V gave up 2 bases and J gave up 4 bases; unmatched junction bases: 5. The CDR3 has 16 residues. Germline-derived CDR1 and CDR2 are KGHDR and SFDVKD. CDR3: CATSDSLAGSYNEQFF. DNA for the CDR3: TGTGCCACCAGTGATTCCCTAGCGGGGTCTTACAATGAGCAGTTCTTC.

This clonotype was recorded a few times. The CDR3 DNA reads TGTGCCAGCAGCGAACTCGGACTAGCGGGAGTTGATGAGCAGTTCTTC. It translates to CASSELGLAGVDEQFF. The genes are TRBV7-8 and TRBJ2-1; TRBD2 aligns across 13 bases. The V segment lost 5 bases and the J segment 8 bases; nucleotides outside the gene matches: 9. CDR3 length equals 16 residues. CDR1 is SGHVS, CDR2 FQNEAQ, per germline.

The gene calls are TRBV12-3 or TRBV12-4 and TRBJ1-3; maybe TRBD1 (5 bases). With 5 bases removed from V and 4 bases from J, the gap between germline ends came to 15 bases. This CDR3 has 15 amino acids. In nucleotides, the CDR3 is TGTGCCAGCAGTAGGGGCTCAGGCGGAGGAAACACCATATATTTT. Amino acids: CASSRGSGGGNTIYF.

CDR3 in DNA: TGTGCCAGCAGCGAATCCCCAGGGGGGGAGCAGTACTTC. It codes for CASSESPGGEQYF. The V call is TRBV9, the J call TRBJ2-7; tentative D call: TRBD1 (7 bases). Per the germline V gene, CDR1 is SGDLS and CDR2 is YYNGEE. The V end was cut by 3 bases, the J end by 7 bases, with 14 bases between. The CDR3 is 13 amino acids. The entire variable domain, with the rest obtained from reference TRBV9 and TRBJ2-7, is as follows: DSGVTQTPKHLITATGQRVTLRCSPRSGDLSVYWYQQSLDQGLQFLIQYYNGEERAKGNILERFSAQQFPDLHSELNLSSLELGDSALYFCASSESPGGEQYFGPGTRLTVT.

The chain joins TRBV7-6 to TRBJ1-1, with D perhaps TRBD1 (6 bases). The germline CDR1 and CDR2 sequences are SGHVS and FNYEAQ. V shed 5 bases and J shed 6 bases, with 10 bases lying between them. The CDR3 has 12 amino acids. The CDR3 loop is CASSPGVPEAFF. The DNA for the CDR3 is TGTGCCAGCAGCCCAGGGGTCCCTGAAGCTTTCTTT.

On this clonotype: A read error is possible here, since a much larger clone lies one base away. V is TRBV7-9 and J is TRBJ1-2; possible D gene TRBD1, 5 bases. Trimming took off 6 bases at V and 2 bases at J, with 10 bases between the two ends. This CDR3 contains 13 residues. Germline V gene sequence: CDR1 SEHNR, CDR2 FQNEAQ (reference sequence). In nucleotides, the CDR3 is TGTGCCAGCAGATTCGGGGGGAACTATGGCTACACCTTC. Protein product: CASRFGGNYGYTF.

This chain links TRBV5-6 with TRBJ2-1; 10 nucleotides line up with TRBD2. This CDR3 has 15 residues. The V gene's germline CDR1 is SGHDT and CDR2 YYEEEE. The V segment lost 4 bases and the J segment 7 bases; nucleotides outside the gene matches: 8. CDR3 residues: CASSLGTSVENEQFF. The CDR3 DNA reads as TGTGCCAGCAGCCTGGGGACTAGCGTGGAAAATGAGCAGTTCTTC.

The sample holds a few counts of this clonotype. The DNA for the CDR3 is TGTGCCAGCAGCCCATTGTTGGTCACTGAAGCTTTCTTT. Translating it yields CASSPLLVTEAFF. V usage is TRBV14 and J usage is TRBJ1-1; D is ambiguous. The CDR3 consists of 13 residues. Germline V gives CDR1 SGHDN, CDR2 FVKESK. The V gene lost 4 bases and the J gene lost 4 bases, with 10 bases spanning the gap.

V and J are TRBV5-1 and TRBJ2-5; D ambiguous. Germline V gene data show CDR1 as SGHRS and CDR2 as YFSETQ. The CDR3 is 15 residues long. V was pared by 4 bases and J by 0 bases, with 13 bases between. The CDR3 here is CASSPRYPNQETQYF. The CDR3 bases are TGCGCCAGCAGCCCCCGTTATCCTAACCAAGAGACCCAGTACTTC.

This clonotype was observed a few times. The rearrangement uses TRBV20-1 and TRBJ2-7; 7 nucleotides match TRBD1. CDR3 length: 12 residues. Trimming took 5 bases from V and 4 from J; bases not matched to a gene: 5. Per the germline V gene, CDR1 is DFQATT and CDR2 is SNEGSKA (reference sequence). The CDR3 DNA reads TGCAGTGCTCCTAGGACAGGATACGAGCAGTACTTC. Protein product: CSAPRTGYEQYF.

The rearrangement joins TRBV4-1 to TRBJ2-5; 9 bases line up with TRBD2. CDR1 is MGHRA and CDR2 is YSYEKL in the germline V gene. The V gene end was trimmed by 0 bases and the J gene end by 1 base; junction bases not matched to a gene: 6. This CDR3 contains 17 residues. For the CDR3, the DNA is TGCGCCAGCAGCCAAGATATCGCGGGAGGGTTCCAAGAGACCCAGTACTTC. It codes for CASSQDIAGGFQETQYF.

This clonotype occurred many times. The rearrangement links TRBV7-9 to TRBJ2-2; 7 positions match TRBD1. This CDR3 spans 15 amino acids. V lost 3 bases and J lost 8; bases outside the gene matches: 9. Germline CDR1 SEHNR, CDR2 FQNEAQ (reference sequence). The CDR3, as DNA: TGTGCCAGCAGCTTTTTCGGGACAGTGACTGGGGAGCTGTTTTTT. It codes for CASSFFGTVTGELFF. Complete variable domain (other parts from reference TRBV7-9 and TRBJ2-2): DTGVSQNPRHKITKRGQNVTFRCDPISEHNRLYWYRQTLGQGPEFLTYFQNEAQLEKSRLLSDRFSAERPKGSFSTLEIQRTEQGDSAMYLCASSFFGTVTGELFFGEGSRLTVL.

This clonotype was counted only a few times. The V call is TRBV20-1, the J call TRBJ2-4; no firm D call. The CDR3 is 15 amino acids. V lost 3 bases and J lost 0, with 12 bases in between. Germline V gene data show CDR1 as DFQATT and CDR2 as SNEGSKA (reference sequence). The CDR3 here is CSASPALLAKNIQYF. The DNA of the CDR3 is TGCAGTGCTAGTCCCGCACTACTAGCCAAAAACATTCAGTACTTC.

Only a few counts were recorded for this clonotype. The V call is TRBV18, the J call TRBJ1-5; D not certain. The CDR3 length is 12 residues. Germline V gene sequence: CDR1 KGHSH, CDR2 LQKENI. Trimming stripped 6 bases from V and 9 bases from J, with 12 bases between. CDR3 residues: CASSTRDPPQHF. The CDR3 DNA reads as TGTGCCAGCTCCACCCGCGACCCGCCCCAGCATTTT.